The 11 T cell receptor beta chains given below trace back to one sample, sequenced in a study of glioma-infiltrating T cells after dendritic cell vaccination. Time point noted: after dendritic cell vaccination, including at tumor progression/relapse. Assay: immunoSEQ multiplex PCR; the TCRdb copy retains only in-frame clones and omits some. Of tens of thousands of clones in the sample, around 86% are singletons; the top ten hold 5.5% to 8%. The material was blood, obtained after dendritic cell vaccination. The source is a human donor with glioblastoma.

The chain combines TRBV4-3 with TRBJ2-2; TRBD1 might be the D (5 bases). The CDR3 runs to 12 residues. In germline, CDR1 is LGHNA, CDR2 YSLEER. Between the trimmed V and J ends, which lost 6 bases and 6 bases, there was a span of 8 bases. This CDR3 is CASRSTAGELFF. The CDR3, as DNA: TGCGCCAGCAGGTCGACAGCCGGGGAGCTGTTTTTT.

V is TRBV5-4 and J is TRBJ2-1; 7 bases agree with TRBD1. The length of the CDR3 is 13 residues. Germline CDR1 and CDR2: SGHNT and YYREEE (reference sequence). Germline trimming cut 2 bases from V and 7 bases from J; bases unmatched to any gene: 3. The CDR3 DNA reads as TGTGCCAGCAGCTTACAGGGGCTGAATGAGCAGTTCTTC. It specifies CASSLQGLNEQFF.

The V gene is TRBV13, the J gene TRBJ2-7; 7 nucleotides agree with TRBD2. This CDR3 is built from 12 residues. Germline lookup yields CDR1 PRHDT and CDR2 FYEKMQ (reference sequence). Trimming removed 0 bases from V and 7 bases from J; junction bases left unmatched: 0. The CDR3 DNA is TGTGCCAGCAGCTTAGGTAGCGGGGAGCAGTACTTC. It is translated as CASSLGSGEQYF.

V is TRBV27 and J is TRBJ1-1, with 7 bases aligning to TRBD1. From germline, CDR1 is MNHEY and CDR2 SMNVEV (reference sequence). The CDR3 length is 14 residues. With 3 bases clipped from V and 1 base from J, the junction kept 2 bases outside the gene matches. This chain's CDR3 is CASSFSGGNTEAFF. CDR3 nucleotides: TGTGCCAGCAGTTTTTCAGGGGGGAACACTGAAGCTTTCTTT.

The V and J genes are TRBV12-5 and TRBJ1-1, with no clear D. The V end was cut by 1 base, the J end by 10 bases, with 13 bases between. From germline, CDR1 is LGHNT and CDR2 FRNRAP. The CDR3 is made up of 13 amino acids. The CDR3 DNA sequence: TGTGCTAGTGGTTTGGATACCCCCTACGGAGCTTTCTTT. Protein: CASGLDTPYGAFF. Variable domain in full (rest from reference TRBV12-5 and TRBJ1-1): DARVTQTPRHKVTEMGQEVTMRCQPILGHNTVFWYRQTMMQGLELLAYFRNRAPLDDSGMPKDRFSAEMPDATLATLKIQPSEPRDSAVYFCASGLDTPYGAFFGQGTRLTVV.

The sample holds a few counts of this clone. The V and J genes are TRBV19 and TRBJ2-6, with D perhaps matching TRBD2 (7 bases). CDR1 is LNHDA, CDR2 SQIVND, per germline (reference sequence). Trimming took 4 bases from V and 0 from J, leaving 19 bases between them. The CDR3 sequence is 19 residues long. The CDR3 DNA reads as TGTGCCAGTAGTACACCGGGGGGCCTCAGAATCTCTGGGGCCAACGTCCTGACTTTC. Protein sequence: CASSTPGGLRISGANVLTF.

CDR3 DNA: TGTGCCAGTGGATGGGTAGGGGCCACTGGACAGTTCGGTGAGCAGTTCTTC. Its protein product is CASGWVGATGQFGEQFF. The chain is built from TRBV19 and TRBJ2-1; D perhaps matches TRBD1 (6 bases). The germline gives CDR1 LNHDA, CDR2 SQIVND (reference sequence). V shed 8 bases and J shed 9 bases, with 29 bases lying between them. The CDR3 covers 17 residues.

In DNA, the CDR3 is TGTGCCAGTACTACACCTGGACTCAATAGGGTGAACACTGAAGCTTTCTTT. Translating gives CASTTPGLNRVNTEAFF. The chain recombines TRBV19 with TRBJ1-1, with D uncertain. Deletions cut 7 bases from V and 0 bases from J, with 21 bases between. The CDR3 totals 17 residues. Germline V gene data show CDR1 as LNHDA and CDR2 as SQIVND (reference sequence). The full variable domain, in which reference TRBV19 and TRBJ1-1 provide the parts outside the CDR3, is DGGITQSPKYLFRKEGQNVTLSCEQNLNHDAMYWYRQDPGQGLRLIYYSQIVNDFQKGDIAEGYSVSREKKESFPLTVTSAQKNPTAFYLCASTTPGLNRVNTEAFFGQGTRLTVV.

The chain carries TRBV7-9 and TRBJ1-4, with TRBD1 matching 8 bases. Looked up from germline, CDR1 is SEHNR and CDR2 is FQNEAQ (reference sequence). V gave up 4 bases and J gave up 8 bases; unmatched junction bases: 3. The CDR3 covers 13 residues. The CDR3 protein is CASSYGQGEKLFF. The CDR3 DNA reads TGTGCCAGCAGCTACGGACAGGGAGAAAAACTGTTTTTT.

This clone was seen a handful of times. The rearrangement links TRBV10-3 to TRBJ1-1; D possibly corresponds to TRBD1 (6 bases). V was clipped by 5 bases and J by 3 bases, with 10 bases between them. Germline CDR1 ENHRY, CDR2 SYGVKD. This CDR3 comprises 13 residues. The CDR3 loop reads CAISSGGDTEAFF. The CDR3 nucleotides are TGTGCCATCAGTAGTGGGGGCGACACTGAAGCTTTCTTT.

This clone has just a few counts. The chain joins TRBV5-6 to TRBJ2-1, with TRBD2 as a possible D gene (6 bases). The CDR3 loop spans 16 amino acids. V lost 0 bases, J lost 1 base, and 11 bases lay in between. From germline, CDR1 is SGHDT and CDR2 YYEEEE. The CDR3 DNA reads TGTGCCAGCAGCTTGGTGGGGACTCTTTCCTACAATGAGCAGTTCTTC. This codes for CASSLVGTLSYNEQFF.